This entry features one TCR beta chain sequence. Its specificity is unknown. About 100,000 TCR templates underwent assay in each sample. Generated by immunoSEQ multiplex PCR, the TCRdb table keeps only in-frame clones and is missing some. In the table there are around 110,000 clones, around 94% of which are singletons. CDR3 size: 15 residues. Per germline, CDR1 SQVTM and CDR2 ANQGSEA. The trim removed 5 bases at V and 0 bases at J, leaving 4 bases unmatched. These data originate in a study of siplizumab effects on memory and regulatory T cells. Study findings and constraints: Significant reduction of alloreactive sequences traceable to unstimulated CD4+ memory cells was observed with siplizumab. Just a small share of alloreactive clones was traced back to unstimulated subsets. Naive T cells, seemingly more diverse than memory cells, seemed major alloresponse contributors.

The sequencing sample was made of non-Treg CD4+ T cells sorted from blood. The chain joins TRBV29-1 to TRBJ2-6; 7 nucleotides match TRBD1. This clonotype originated in a human donor in good health. The CDR3: CSVRDSLSGANVLTF. DNA for the CDR3: TGCAGCGTTAGGGACAGCCTCTCTGGGGCCAACGTCCTGACTTTC.